What follows are 14 T cell receptor beta chains derived from one specimen sequenced in a study of blood T cell repertoires in COVID-19. Here immunoSEQ multiplex PCR was the method, and the copy in TCRdb shows in-frame clones only, minus some. The table shows about 120,000 clones, with around 76% occurring only once. Sample: peripheral blood. All receptors derive from a man between 70 and 80 years old with acute or convalescent COVID-19.

CDR3 coding DNA: TGTGCCATCAGTGAGTCGCGGGCCTACGAGCAGTACTTC. This gives the protein CAISESRAYEQYF. V gene TRBV10-3 combines with J gene TRBJ2-7; TRBD2 might be the D (5 bases). This CDR3 comprises 13 residues. Trimming removed 0 bases at V and 2 bases at J, with 5 bases between. Germline V gene sequence: CDR1 ENHRY, CDR2 SYGVKD.

The V and J genes are TRBV5-1 and TRBJ2-1, with TRBD1 as a possible D gene (6 bases). V gave up 0 bases and J gave up 1 base, with 8 bases separating them. Germline lookup yields CDR1 SGHRS and CDR2 YFSETQ. The CDR3 is 15 residues long. CDR3 in DNA: TGCGCCAGCAGCTTGGACCAGGGGTCCTACAATGAGCAGTTCTTC. Residues: CASSLDQGSYNEQFF.

The V gene is TRBV27, the J gene TRBJ2-5; 7 bases agree with TRBD2. The CDR3 length is 14 residues. Germline V CDR1 and CDR2: MNHEY, SMNVEV (reference sequence). V shed 6 bases, J shed 7 bases, and the junction held 11 bases outside the gene matches. CDR3 coding DNA: TGTGCCAGCAGCTCCACTCGGGGGGTGGGGACCCAGTACTTC. Translated: CASSSTRGVGTQYF.

This clone was recorded once. The V call is TRBV5-1, the J call TRBJ2-5; 12 nucleotides match TRBD1. The V and J ends lost 4 bases and 5 bases, in that order; junction bases with no gene match: 9. The CDR3 covers 16 residues. The germline gives CDR1 SGHRS, CDR2 YFSETQ. The CDR3 DNA reads as TGCGCCAGCAGCAGAGCCGGGACAGGGGGCTCGGAGACCCAGTACTTC. Protein: CASSRAGTGGSETQYF.

The chain joins TRBV5-1 to TRBJ2-2, with a possible D match to TRBD2 (6 bases). The V and J ends lost 0 bases and 0 bases respectively, with 12 bases between them. The CDR3 has 17 amino acids. Germline V lookup: CDR1 SGHRS, CDR2 YFSETQ. CDR3 in amino acids: CASSLAGGPANTGELFF. The DNA of the CDR3 is TGCGCCAGCAGCTTGGCCGGGGGTCCCGCGAACACCGGGGAGCTGTTTTTT.

This rearrangement joins TRBV10-1 to TRBJ2-7; TRBD1 aligns across 8 bases. V gave up 5 bases and J gave up 2 bases; unmatched junction bases: 2. Germline CDR1 reads WNHNN; CDR2 reads SYGVQD (reference sequence). The CDR3 totals 13 residues. Here the CDR3 reads CASSWDRTYEQYF. The CDR3 DNA follows: TGCGCCAGCAGTTGGGACAGGACCTACGAGCAGTACTTC.

This clone was observed a single time. The chain recombines TRBV5-1 with TRBJ2-7; no firm D call. The CDR3 extends over 11 amino acids. Germline V gene sequence: CDR1 SGHRS, CDR2 YFSETQ. V was pared by 3 bases and J by 7 bases, with 8 bases between. In DNA form, the CDR3 reads TGCGCCAGCAGCTCCTACTCAGAGCAGTACTTC. Its translation is CASSSYSEQYF.

V gene TRBV3-1 (or the pseudogene TRBV3-2) combines with J gene TRBJ1-3, with D possibly being TRBD1 (6 bases). From germline, CDR1 is LGHDT and CDR2 YNNKEL (reference sequence). The CDR3 contains 15 residues. The germline V and J ends were trimmed by 3 bases and 4 bases, with 13 bases remaining between them. Here the CDR3 DNA reads TGTGCCAGCAGCCAGGATACAGGGCTCGGAAACACCATATATTTT. This translates into CASSQDTGLGNTIYF.

The chain uses TRBV7-9 and TRBJ1-2, with TRBD1 matching 8 bases. The CDR3 has 14 amino acids. Germline assignment: CDR1 SEHNR and CDR2 FQNEAQ (reference sequence). V was clipped by 4 bases and J by 5 bases; unmatched bases: 6. The CDR3 coding sequence is TGTGCCAGCAGCTCACCGGGACAGGCTTATGGCTACACCTTC. Amino acid sequence: CASSSPGQAYGYTF.

This clone was observed at least ten times. The rearrangement uses TRBV7-2 and TRBJ2-7; TRBD1 matches at 8 bases. Germline CDR1 reads SGHTA; CDR2 reads FQGNSA. This CDR3 comprises 14 residues. The V gene end was trimmed by 5 bases and the J gene end by 3 bases; junction bases not matched to a gene: 6. The CDR3 sequence is CASSITGGIYEQYF. The CDR3 nucleotides read TGTGCCAGCAGCATTACAGGGGGGATCTACGAGCAGTACTTC.

The chain employs TRBV7-3 and TRBJ1-1; 7 nucleotides align to TRBD1. The CDR3 length is 15 residues. V lost 4 bases to trimming and J lost 5 bases; unmatched junction nucleotides: 10. In germline, CDR1 is SGHTA, CDR2 FQGTGA. For the CDR3, the DNA is TGTGCCAGCAGCTCCAGAAGGGGGCCAGGGACTGAAGCTTTCTTT. Translation: CASSSRRGPGTEAFF.

The V gene is TRBV5-1, the J gene TRBJ2-7, with 10 bases aligning to TRBD2. This CDR3 is built from 16 residues. Trimming took 0 bases from V and 4 from J; bases not matched to a gene: 7. Germline CDR1 reads SGHRS; CDR2 reads YFSETQ. CDR3 protein: CASSLEWASGGYEQYF. The DNA for the CDR3 is TGCGCCAGCAGCTTGGAGTGGGCTAGCGGGGGTTACGAGCAGTACTTC. Filled out from reference TRBV5-1 and TRBJ2-7, the complete variable domain reads KAGVTQTPRYLIKTRGQQVTLSCSPISGHRSVSWYQQTPGQGLQFLFEYFSETQRNKGNFPGRFSGRQFSNSRSEMNVSTLELGDSALYLCASSLEWASGGYEQYFGPGTRLTVT.

Written as DNA, the CDR3 is TGTGCCAGCAGCCCGGACAGGGCTGGAAACACCATATATTTT. The encoded protein is CASSPDRAGNTIYF. The chain joins TRBV9 to TRBJ1-3, with 8 bases that match TRBD1. The germline V gene encodes CDR1 SGDLS and CDR2 YYNGEE. Unmatched junction bases numbered 2, after V lost 4 bases and J lost 2 bases. The CDR3 totals 14 residues. Full variable domain (outside the CDR3, taken from reference TRBV9 and TRBJ1-3): DSGVTQTPKHLITATGQRVTLRCSPRSGDLSVYWYQQSLDQGLQFLIQYYNGEERAKGNILERFSAQQFPDLHSELNLSSLELGDSALYFCASSPDRAGNTIYFGEGSWLTVV.

The V call is TRBV5-4, the J call TRBJ2-3; 7 bases line up with TRBD1. Germline V gene data show CDR1 as SGHNT and CDR2 as YYREEE (reference sequence). V dropped 0 bases and J dropped 3; count of bases not matched to a gene: 10. The CDR3 loop spans 17 amino acids. CDR3 region: CASSLGTGRSRTDTQYF. CDR3 coding DNA: TGTGCCAGCAGCTTGGGGACAGGACGTTCGCGGACAGATACGCAGTATTTT.